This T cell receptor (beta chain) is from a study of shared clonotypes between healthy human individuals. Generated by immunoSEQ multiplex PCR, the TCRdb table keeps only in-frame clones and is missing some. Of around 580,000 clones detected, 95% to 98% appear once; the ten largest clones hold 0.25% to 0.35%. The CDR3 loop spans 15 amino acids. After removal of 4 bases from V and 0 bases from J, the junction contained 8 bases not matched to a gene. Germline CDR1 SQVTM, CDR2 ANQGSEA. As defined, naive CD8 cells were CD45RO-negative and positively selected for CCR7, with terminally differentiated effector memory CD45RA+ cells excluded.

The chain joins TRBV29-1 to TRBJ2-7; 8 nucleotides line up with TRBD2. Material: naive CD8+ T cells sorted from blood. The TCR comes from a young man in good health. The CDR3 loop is CSVALADRFSYEQYF. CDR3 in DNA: TGCAGCGTTGCACTAGCGGATCGTTTCTCCTACGAGCAGTACTTC.